Detailed here is one T cell receptor beta chain. This specimen belongs to a study of blood T cell repertoires in COVID-19. V lost 2 bases and J 3 bases, leaving 4 bases between the germline ends. The V gene's germline CDR1 is SEHNR and CDR2 FQNEAQ (reference sequence). The CDR3 consists of 12 residues. Using immunoSEQ multiplex PCR, the repertoire was profiled, and TCRdb retains in-frame clones only, with some absent. The repertoire holds roughly 39,000 clones, about 90% seen once, with around 10% in the top ten. This sequence joins TRBV7-9 and TRBJ1-2; D remains ambiguous. The sequencing input was peripheral blood. The source is a woman between 65 and 79 years old with acute or convalescent COVID-19. CDR3 region: CASSLSDYGYTF. The CDR3 nucleotides read TGTGCCAGCAGCTTATCGGACTATGGCTACACCTTC.